This TCR beta chain is drawn from a study of blood T cell repertoires in COVID-19. Measured with immunoSEQ multiplex PCR; TCRdb has only the in-frame clones, and not every one. The sample has about 250,000 clones, less than 90% seen once. The CDR3 consists of 16 residues. The germline V gene has CDR1 MNHEY and CDR2 SVGAGI. V was trimmed by 0 bases and J by 2 bases, leaving 14 bases between them. The specimen was peripheral blood. The chain carries TRBV6-5 and TRBJ2-7; the D is unclear. The origin of this receptor is a middle-aged woman who had recovered from COVID-19. The CDR3 here is CASSYSNPGWTYEQYF. The CDR3 nucleotides are TGTGCCAGCAGTTACTCGAATCCAGGTTGGACCTACGAGCAGTACTTC.